A selection of T cell receptor beta chains follows, all from one sample in a study of Ad26.COV2.S vaccination and SARS-CoV-2 variants. Assay used: immunoSEQ multiplex PCR; TCRdb lists only in-frame clones, some missing. The data show roughly 350,000 clones, 80% to 90% seen once. This sample comprised peripheral blood, obtained in a trial of Ad26.COV2.S vaccine versus placebo. These TCRs come from a person aged 18-65 years who received the Ad26.COV2.S COVID-19 vaccine or a placebo. Both conserved end residues are part of each CDR3. Each record gives: CDR3 length, J gene, D gene, clone size, V gene, CDR3 DNA, CDR3 protein. D genes are given only for firm matches. Only part of the rows carry a size: once, few, many, or a class if the clone is expanded.

cdr3_length: 12
j_call: TRBJ1-6
d_call: TRBD1
clone_size: -
v_call: TRBV6-5
cdr3_nt: TGTGCCACCGGGACAGGCAATTCACCCCTCCACTTT
cdr3_aa: CATGTGNSPLHF

cdr3_length: 13
j_call: TRBJ2-1
d_call: -
clone_size: -
v_call: TRBV19
cdr3_nt: TGTGCCAGTAGTCCCGGCAGGGGCAATGAGCAGTTCTTC
cdr3_aa: CASSPGRGNEQFF

cdr3_length: 11
j_call: TRBJ2-1
d_call: -
clone_size: -
v_call: TRBV4-2
cdr3_nt: TGTGCCAGCAGCCTGCAGGATGAGCAGTTCTTC
cdr3_aa: CASSLQDEQFF

cdr3_length: 15
j_call: TRBJ2-7
d_call: -
clone_size: once
v_call: TRBV11-2
cdr3_nt: TGTGCCAGCAGTCCCTGGGAGGGGGCATTGTACGAGCAGTACTTC
cdr3_aa: CASSPWEGALYEQYF

cdr3_length: 14
j_call: TRBJ2-7
d_call: -
clone_size: -
v_call: TRBV5-8
cdr3_nt: TGTGCCAGCAGCCCAACCCAGGGCTCCTACGAGCAGTACTTC
cdr3_aa: CASSPTQGSYEQYF

cdr3_length: 14
j_call: TRBJ1-5
d_call: -
clone_size: -
v_call: TRBV5-8
cdr3_nt: TGTGCCAGCAGCTCCGCTAATAGCAATCAGCCCCAGCATTTT
cdr3_aa: CASSSANSNQPQHF

cdr3_length: 13
j_call: TRBJ2-7
d_call: -
clone_size: -
v_call: TRBV6-5
cdr3_nt: TGTGCCAGCAGTCAACACGGGGTTGAGGAGCAGTACTTC
cdr3_aa: CASSQHGVEEQYF

cdr3_length: 16
j_call: TRBJ1-3
d_call: TRBD1
clone_size: -
v_call: TRBV6-6
cdr3_nt: TGTGCCAGCAGTTACGGGACAGGGGACCCTGGAAACACCATATATTTT
cdr3_aa: CASSYGTGDPGNTIYF

cdr3_length: 11
j_call: TRBJ2-1
d_call: -
clone_size: many
v_call: TRBV27
cdr3_nt: TGTGCCGTTCAGGGTTACAATGAGCAGTTCTTC
cdr3_aa: CAVQGYNEQFF

cdr3_length: 15
j_call: TRBJ2-7
d_call: -
clone_size: few
v_call: TRBV27
cdr3_nt: TGTGCCAGCAGTTTGGCCGGGTTGGCGCGCTACGAGCAGTACTTC
cdr3_aa: CASSLAGLARYEQYF

cdr3_length: 16
j_call: TRBJ1-3
d_call: TRBD1
clone_size: -
v_call: TRBV2
cdr3_nt: TGTGCCAGCAGTGCAAGTCAGGGGGTCGGCGGAAACACCATATATTTT
cdr3_aa: CASSASQGVGGNTIYF

cdr3_length: 18
j_call: TRBJ2-7
d_call: TRBD2
clone_size: -
v_call: TRBV12-5
cdr3_nt: TGTGCTAGTGGCTTACCGGGACTAGCGGGGGGCCGCTCCTACGAGCAGTACTTC
cdr3_aa: CASGLPGLAGGRSYEQYF

cdr3_length: 13
j_call: TRBJ1-5
d_call: -
clone_size: -
v_call: TRBV30
cdr3_nt: TGTGCCTGGAGCCAGTTTAGCAATCAGCCCCAGCATTTT
cdr3_aa: CAWSQFSNQPQHF

cdr3_length: 19
j_call: TRBJ2-7
d_call: TRBD1
clone_size: -
v_call: TRBV7-2
cdr3_nt: TGTGCCAGCAGCTTAGATTTTGGTCGGGGCAGGGGGAGCTCCTACGAGCAGTACTTC
cdr3_aa: CASSLDFGRGRGSSYEQYF

cdr3_length: 15
j_call: TRBJ2-2
d_call: TRBD1
clone_size: -
v_call: TRBV4-3
cdr3_nt: TGCGCCAGCAGCCAAGGGACAGGACACACCGGGGAGCTGTTTTTT
cdr3_aa: CASSQGTGHTGELFF

cdr3_length: 11
j_call: TRBJ2-2
d_call: -
clone_size: -
v_call: TRBV9
cdr3_nt: TGTGCCAGCAGCGTGTCCGGGGAGCTGTTTTTT
cdr3_aa: CASSVSGELFF

cdr3_length: 15
j_call: TRBJ2-3
d_call: TRBD1
clone_size: once
v_call: TRBV4-2
cdr3_nt: TGTGCCAGCAGCCCCAGGACAGGGGTGCAAGATACGCAGTATTTT
cdr3_aa: CASSPRTGVQDTQYF

cdr3_length: 15
j_call: TRBJ1-3
d_call: -
clone_size: -
v_call: TRBV7-2
cdr3_nt: TGTGCCAGCAGCTTAGTTCGGGGGGCTGGAAACACCATATATTTT
cdr3_aa: CASSLVRGAGNTIYF

cdr3_length: 14
j_call: TRBJ2-2
d_call: TRBD1
clone_size: few
v_call: TRBV18
cdr3_nt: TGTGCCAGCTCACCTGACAGGGCCACCGGGGAGCTGTTTTTT
cdr3_aa: CASSPDRATGELFF

cdr3_length: 12
j_call: TRBJ2-1
d_call: -
clone_size: -
v_call: TRBV4-1
cdr3_nt: TGCGCCAGCAGCCAAGGACAGGTGGAGCAGTTCTTC
cdr3_aa: CASSQGQVEQFF

cdr3_length: 16
j_call: TRBJ1-1
d_call: -
clone_size: once
v_call: TRBV4-3
cdr3_nt: TGCGCCAGCAGCCAAGATCGGGGGGGGCAGGGTACTGAAGCTTTCTTT
cdr3_aa: CASSQDRGGQGTEAFF

cdr3_length: 17
j_call: TRBJ1-2
d_call: -
clone_size: -
v_call: TRBV21-1
cdr3_nt: TGTGCCAGCAGCACACCGGGTCCCTATAAGAAGGTCTATGGCTACACCTTC
cdr3_aa: CASSTPGPYKKVYGYTF

cdr3_length: 14
j_call: TRBJ1-1
d_call: -
clone_size: -
v_call: TRBV27
cdr3_nt: TGTGCCAGCAGTTTTCCCGCCGGGAACACTGAAGCTTTCTTT
cdr3_aa: CASSFPAGNTEAFF

cdr3_length: 11
j_call: TRBJ1-1
d_call: -
clone_size: -
v_call: TRBV12-3/TRBV12-4
cdr3_nt: TGTGCCAGCGAGGGGATGTATGAAGCTTTCTTT
cdr3_aa: CASEGMYEAFF

cdr3_length: 14
j_call: TRBJ2-7
d_call: -
clone_size: -
v_call: TRBV4-3
cdr3_nt: TGCGCCAGCAGCCAAGATCAGGGGGGCTACGAGCAGTACTTC
cdr3_aa: CASSQDQGGYEQYF

cdr3_length: 13
j_call: TRBJ1-1
d_call: -
clone_size: -
v_call: TRBV12-3/TRBV12-4
cdr3_nt: TGTGCCAGCAGAACCCCTTGGGGCTCTGAAGCTTTCTTT
cdr3_aa: CASRTPWGSEAFF

cdr3_length: 16
j_call: TRBJ2-3
d_call: -
clone_size: once
v_call: TRBV11-2
cdr3_nt: TGTGCCAGCAGCTCCAGTGGGGGGCGCAGCACAGATACGCAGTATTTT
cdr3_aa: CASSSSGGRSTDTQYF

cdr3_length: 15
j_call: TRBJ2-3
d_call: TRBD1
clone_size: -
v_call: TRBV7-3
cdr3_nt: TGTGCCAGCAGCTGGACAGGGATAATAACAGATACGCAGTATTTT
cdr3_aa: CASSWTGIITDTQYF

cdr3_length: 15
j_call: TRBJ2-3
d_call: -
clone_size: -
v_call: TRBV14
cdr3_nt: TGTGCCAGCAGCCAAGATTCAGGGAGGCCAGATACGCAGTATTTT
cdr3_aa: CASSQDSGRPDTQYF

cdr3_length: 14
j_call: TRBJ2-7
d_call: -
clone_size: -
v_call: TRBV5-1
cdr3_nt: TGCGCCAGCAGCTTGGTGGGGGCTAAAGACGAGCAGTACTTC
cdr3_aa: CASSLVGAKDEQYF

cdr3_length: 15
j_call: TRBJ2-7
d_call: TRBD1
clone_size: -
v_call: TRBV4-1
cdr3_nt: TGCGCCAGCAGCCCGCAACAGGGGGGCGACTACGAGCAGTACTTC
cdr3_aa: CASSPQQGGDYEQYF

cdr3_length: 15
j_call: TRBJ2-3
d_call: -
clone_size: -
v_call: TRBV10-3
cdr3_nt: TGTGCCATCAGTGAGACGGCGGGGACCCCTAATACGCAGTATTTT
cdr3_aa: CAISETAGTPNTQYF

cdr3_length: 15
j_call: TRBJ2-1
d_call: -
clone_size: -
v_call: TRBV7-3
cdr3_nt: TGTGCCAGCAGCTTGATTGGGGGGAAGTACAATGAGCAGTTCTTC
cdr3_aa: CASSLIGGKYNEQFF

cdr3_length: 18
j_call: TRBJ2-3
d_call: TRBD2
clone_size: -
v_call: TRBV9
cdr3_nt: TGTGCCAGCAGCGTAGGCTGGCTAGCGGGGCCAATCACAGATACGCAGTATTTT
cdr3_aa: CASSVGWLAGPITDTQYF

cdr3_length: 14
j_call: TRBJ1-1
d_call: -
clone_size: -
v_call: TRBV18
cdr3_nt: TGTGCCAGCTCACCGCGGGACGGACTAGGTGAAGCTTTCTTT
cdr3_aa: CASSPRDGLGEAFF

cdr3_length: 15
j_call: TRBJ2-3
d_call: TRBD1
clone_size: -
v_call: TRBV6-2/TRBV6-3
cdr3_nt: TGTGCCAGCAGTTCCCGGGACAGTAGCACAGATACGCAGTATTTT
cdr3_aa: CASSSRDSSTDTQYF

cdr3_length: 12
j_call: TRBJ1-5
d_call: -
clone_size: -
v_call: TRBV19
cdr3_nt: TGTGCCAGTAATCTGGGGGGTCAGCCCCAGCATTTT
cdr3_aa: CASNLGGQPQHF

cdr3_length: 15
j_call: TRBJ2-5
d_call: -
clone_size: -
v_call: TRBV3-1/TRBV3-2
cdr3_nt: TGTGCCAGCAGCCAAGGCGGCCAGGTGGGGAAGACCCAGTACTTC
cdr3_aa: CASSQGGQVGKTQYF

cdr3_length: 15
j_call: TRBJ1-6
d_call: -
clone_size: -
v_call: TRBV7-8
cdr3_nt: TGTGCCAGCAGCTCCCTTGGGGGGGCCGGTTCACCCCTCCACTTT
cdr3_aa: CASSSLGGAGSPLHF

cdr3_length: 16
j_call: TRBJ1-6
d_call: -
clone_size: -
v_call: TRBV12-5
cdr3_nt: TGTGCTAGTGGTTTTATACTTGGAGACGAAAATTCACCCCTCCACTTT
cdr3_aa: CASGFILGDENSPLHF

cdr3_length: 13
j_call: TRBJ2-3
d_call: -
clone_size: -
v_call: TRBV6-5
cdr3_nt: TGTGCCAGCAGGTCCCCCACAGGGAGGACGCAGTATTTT
cdr3_aa: CASRSPTGRTQYF

cdr3_length: 15
j_call: TRBJ1-1
d_call: -
clone_size: -
v_call: TRBV19
cdr3_nt: TGTGCCAGTAGTATAAGGGGACGGACGAACACTGAAGCTTTCTTT
cdr3_aa: CASSIRGRTNTEAFF

cdr3_length: 14
j_call: TRBJ2-2
d_call: -
clone_size: -
v_call: TRBV5-1
cdr3_nt: TGCGCCAGCAGCCGCGCAGGGGACACCGGGGAGCTGTTTTTT
cdr3_aa: CASSRAGDTGELFF

cdr3_length: 16
j_call: TRBJ2-3
d_call: -
clone_size: -
v_call: TRBV19
cdr3_nt: TGTGCCAGTAGTATAGTGACGACAGGTTACCCAGATACGCAGTATTTT
cdr3_aa: CASSIVTTGYPDTQYF

cdr3_length: 16
j_call: TRBJ1-5
d_call: -
clone_size: -
v_call: TRBV6-2/TRBV6-3
cdr3_nt: TGTGCCAGCAGTTACTCGAGTGAAGGGCCGCGTCAGCCCCAGCATTTT
cdr3_aa: CASSYSSEGPRQPQHF

cdr3_length: 14
j_call: TRBJ1-1
d_call: TRBD1
clone_size: -
v_call: TRBV11-3
cdr3_nt: TGTGCCAGCAGCCCTGGGACAGGGATTACTGAAGCTTTCTTT
cdr3_aa: CASSPGTGITEAFF

cdr3_length: 16
j_call: TRBJ1-5
d_call: TRBD1
clone_size: -
v_call: TRBV7-2
cdr3_nt: TGTGCCAGCAGCTCTCACAGGGGGGCCCCGAATCAGCCCCAGCATTTT
cdr3_aa: CASSSHRGAPNQPQHF

cdr3_length: 14
j_call: TRBJ2-2
d_call: -
clone_size: -
v_call: TRBV19
cdr3_nt: TGTGCCAGTAGTATAGGGGGGGCGTCCGGGGAGCTGTTTTTT
cdr3_aa: CASSIGGASGELFF

cdr3_length: 16
j_call: TRBJ1-2
d_call: TRBD1
clone_size: few
v_call: TRBV20-1
cdr3_nt: TGCAGTGCTAGTAGTGGTGACAGGGGCGGGCACTATGGCTACACCTTC
cdr3_aa: CSASSGDRGGHYGYTF

cdr3_length: 15
j_call: TRBJ1-2
d_call: TRBD1
clone_size: -
v_call: TRBV29-1
cdr3_nt: TGCAGCGTTGAAGATCCCAGGGGGCTTGGCTATGGCTACACCTTC
cdr3_aa: CSVEDPRGLGYGYTF

cdr3_length: 12
j_call: TRBJ1-2
d_call: -
clone_size: -
v_call: TRBV12-3/TRBV12-4
cdr3_nt: TGTGCCAGCGGACTGGCGAACTATGGCTACACCTTC
cdr3_aa: CASGLANYGYTF

cdr3_length: 11
j_call: TRBJ1-2
d_call: -
clone_size: once
v_call: TRBV30
cdr3_nt: TGTGCCTTGGAGAGCGGAGGAGGTGCGACCTTC
cdr3_aa: CALESGGGATF

cdr3_length: 17
j_call: TRBJ2-6
d_call: TRBD1
clone_size: -
v_call: TRBV5-1
cdr3_nt: TGCGCCAGCAGCTCGGGACAGCCTGGCTCTGGGGCCAACGTCCTGACTTTC
cdr3_aa: CASSSGQPGSGANVLTF

cdr3_length: 16
j_call: TRBJ2-1
d_call: -
clone_size: -
v_call: TRBV7-3
cdr3_nt: TGTGCCAGCAGCTTCGTAGGAGCCCGGCGGTCGGGTGAGCAGTTCTTC
cdr3_aa: CASSFVGARRSGEQFF

cdr3_length: 13
j_call: TRBJ1-1
d_call: -
clone_size: once
v_call: TRBV7-9
cdr3_nt: TGTGCCAGCGCGAAGGGAGGGGGCACTGAAGCTTTCTTT
cdr3_aa: CASAKGGGTEAFF